This T cell receptor beta chain was sequenced for a study of vaccination and CD4 T cells after COVID-19. On the study more broadly: Recovered patients in the cohort numbered six men and four women, two of them Hispanic. Controls had a CEFX pool, an HIV-1 Nef pool, or no peptide added. The study drew post-COVID samples a median roughly 100 days after diagnosis (range 35 to 161). General observations from the study: Median SARS-CoV-2-reactive clonotypes rose from roughly 22 to 38, not significantly.

This clonotype was picked up a small number of times. Its specificity is not known. The Oncomine TCR Beta short-read assay was applied to DNA of cultured CD4+ T cells. TCRdb itself ran the PCR reads through MiXCR, one entry per CDR3 protein. The table lists 20,000 to 25,000 distinct CDR3 sequences, 43% of them singletons, with roughly an eighth in the top ten. Regarding treatment: approximately nine-day PBMC culture with coronavirus spike peptide pools or control peptides (ViraFEST assay). This clonotype was sampled from a human donor who had recovered from COVID-19. The sample consisted of CD4+ T cells from blood, cultured in vitro.

CDR3 region: CASSLRKGQRSYSYEQYF. CDR3 bases: TGTGCCAGCAGTTTGCGTAAGGGACAGCGTTCCTACTCCTACGAGCAGTACTTC. This sequence joins TRBV27 and TRBJ2-7; 7 bases align to TRBD1. The ends lost 3 bases at V and 0 bases at J; junction bases unmatched: 14. The CDR3 runs 18 residues. Germline V gives CDR1 MNHEY, CDR2 SMNVEV (reference sequence).